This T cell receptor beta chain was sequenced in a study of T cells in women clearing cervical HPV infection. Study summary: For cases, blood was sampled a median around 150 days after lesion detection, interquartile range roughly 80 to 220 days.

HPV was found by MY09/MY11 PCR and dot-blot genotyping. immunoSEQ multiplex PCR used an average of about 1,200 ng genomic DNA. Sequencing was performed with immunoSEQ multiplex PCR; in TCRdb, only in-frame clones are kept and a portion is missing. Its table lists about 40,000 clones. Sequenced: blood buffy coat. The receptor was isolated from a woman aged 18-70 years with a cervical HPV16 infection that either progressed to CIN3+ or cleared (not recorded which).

The CDR3 loop reads CASSPGTSGFFSYEQYF. The sequenced part of the CDR3 DNA is TGTGCCAGCTCACCCGGGACTAGCGGCTTCTTCTCCTACGAG. The chain recombines TRBV18 with TRBJ2-7, with 11 bases matching TRBD2. Read coverage stops 3 residues before the CDR3 terminus; the germline J gene supplies the remainder. V gave up 3 bases and J gave up 0 bases; unmatched junction bases: 7. CDR1 KGHSH and CDR2 LQKENI come from the germline V gene. The CDR3 totals 17 residues.